The 18 T cell receptor beta chains listed next were all sequenced from one sample in a study of human T cells and chemical hapten exposure. As to time point: patch test 1, 2 weeks after DPC sensitization. Documented treatment: therapeutic diphenylcyclopropenone sensitization with weekly scalp DPC. TCRdb fed the RACE reads into MiXCR, producing one record per CDR3 protein. The data contain approximately 400,000 distinct CDR3 sequences, about 4.4% of them seen just once; the ten biggest clones take up under 3%. The specimen was whole blood, collected in connection with sensitization to the hapten diphenylcyclopropenone (DPC). Source of these receptors: a woman in her forties or fifties with alopecia areata. Some clones in this sample may be carry-over from other donors' samples.

V and J are TRBV20-1 and TRBJ2-3; D unclear. This CDR3 is 13 amino acids long. Germline loops: CDR1 DFQATT, CDR2 SNEGSKA (reference sequence). CDR3 region: CVPGGLGTDTQYF. CDR3 sequence (DNA): TGCGTACCGGGCGGTTTAGGCACAGATACGCAGTATTTT.

In its sample, this clonotype was seen a few times. The rearrangement joins TRBV7-2 to TRBJ2-3, with 7 bases fitting TRBD2. This CDR3 is 17 amino acids long. Germline trimming cut 0 bases from V and 1 base from J; bases unmatched to any gene: 7. CDR1 is SGHTA, CDR2 FQGNSA, per germline. The CDR3 nucleotides read TGTGCCAGCAGCTTAGCGGGTGCGAGCGGGGGCACAGATACGCAGTATTTT. Translation gives CASSLAGASGGTDTQYF.

This clonotype was counted a few times. This chain links TRBV2 with TRBJ1-5; D ambiguous. This CDR3 comprises 14 residues. Per the germline V gene, CDR1 is SNHLY and CDR2 is FYNNEI. V was pared by 4 bases and J by 6 bases, with 13 bases between. The CDR3 region is CASSAAPEIQPQHF. CDR3 nucleotide sequence: TGTGCCAGCAGTGCGGCGCCGGAGATTCAGCCCCAGCATTTT.

This clonotype was seen repeatedly, ten times or more. The chain has TRBV6-6 and TRBJ1-2, with a weak D call TRBD1 (6 bases). Trimming cost V 3 bases and J 6 bases, with 17 bases left between them. CDR3 size: 15 residues. Germline CDR1 and CDR2: MNHNY and SVGAGI (reference sequence). CDR3 sequence (DNA): TGTGCCAGCAGTTATGCGCAACGGGGGCTGGATGGCTACACCTTC. Amino acid sequence: CASSYAQRGLDGYTF.

In its sample, this clonotype was seen a few times. V is TRBV9 and J is TRBJ1-2; the D gene is possibly TRBD1 (6 bases). CDR3 length: 14 residues. V was shortened by 3 bases and J by 2 bases, with 11 bases between the two germline ends. CDR1 and CDR2 (germline): SGDLS, YYNGEE. The CDR3 protein is CASSAAGQNYGYTF. CDR3 DNA: TGTGCCAGCAGCGCGGCGGGACAAAACTATGGCTACACCTTC.

As for this clonotype: This clone may be a read error of a much larger clone one base away. The V and J genes are TRBV7-9 and TRBJ2-1, with D maybe TRBD2 (6 bases). This CDR3 has 13 residues. Germline V CDR1 and CDR2: SEHNR, FQNEAQ (reference sequence). V lost 4 bases, J lost 5 bases, and 9 bases lay in between. CDR3 amino acids: CASSSGTHNEQFF. The CDR3, as DNA: TGTGCCAGCAGCTCCGGGACTCACAATGAGCAGTTCTTC.

This clonotype was found many times. V gene TRBV19 combines with J gene TRBJ2-2; 8 bases agree with TRBD2. CDR1 LNHDA and CDR2 SQIVND come from the germline V gene (reference sequence). The CDR3 contains 15 residues. The junction had 4 bases not matched to a gene; V was cut back by 3 bases and J by 4 bases. The CDR3 loop reads CASSIGGASTGELFF. The CDR3 DNA is TGTGCCAGTAGTATCGGGGGGGCATCCACCGGGGAGCTGTTTTTT.

This clonotype was detected many times. The chain couples TRBV21-1 to TRBJ2-7. TRBV21-1 is a pseudogene segment. The CDR3 sequence is 13 residues long. In DNA, the CDR3 is TGTGCCAGCAGGAAAAAGCTGAACTACGAGCAGTACTTC. Residues: CASRKKLNYEQYF.

This clonotype has a handful of counts. This rearrangement joins TRBV5-6 to TRBJ1-2; tentative D call: TRBD1 (6 bases). Germline V CDR1 and CDR2: SGHDT, YYEEEE. CDR3 size: 11 residues. V was shortened by 3 bases and J by 10 bases, with 10 bases between the two germline ends. CDR3: CASSWRQDYTF. DNA for the CDR3: TGTGCCAGCAGCTGGCGACAGGACTACACCTTC.

This clonotype was found many times. The gene calls are TRBV6-5 and TRBJ1-5, with TRBD1 as a possible D gene (5 bases). The germline V gene encodes CDR1 MNHEY and CDR2 SVGAGI. V gave up 6 bases and J gave up 4 bases, with 13 bases separating them. The CDR3 runs 14 residues. This chain's CDR3 is CASSQDTANQPQHF. DNA for the CDR3: TGTGCCAGCAGCCAGGACACCGCAAATCAGCCCCAGCATTTT.

This clonotype was detected a few times. This rearrangement joins TRBV7-9 to TRBJ2-3; D perhaps matches TRBD2 (7 bases). Germline-derived CDR1 and CDR2 are SEHNR and FQNEAQ (reference sequence). The CDR3 runs 15 residues. Trimming took off 2 bases at V and 3 bases at J, with 12 bases between the two ends. The CDR3 nucleotides read TGTGCCAGCAGCTTACGGGGGGCCCAGACAGATACGCAGTATTTT. As protein: CASSLRGAQTDTQYF. Full variable domain (remainder filled in from reference TRBV7-9 and TRBJ2-3): DTGVSQNPRHKITKRGQNVTFRCDPISEHNRLYWYRQTLGQGPEFLTYFQNEAQLEKSRLLSDRFSAERPKGSFSTLEIQRTEQGDSAMYLCASSLRGAQTDTQYFGPGTRLTVL.

This clonotype has a count of ten or more. The V call is TRBV12-3 or TRBV12-4, the J call TRBJ2-7, with 7 bases identical to TRBD2. Trimming cost V 6 bases and J 4 bases; bases outside gene matches: 12. The CDR3 is 15 residues long. The CDR3 DNA sequence: TGTGCCAGCAGCCAAGAGGCGGGAGTAGGATACGAGCAGTACTTC. This gives the protein CASSQEAGVGYEQYF.

This clonotype was detected ten times or more. The chain recombines TRBV6-6 with TRBJ2-1; D uncertain. V shed 7 bases and J shed 4 bases, with 8 bases lying between them. The CDR3 contains 12 residues. The germline CDR1 and CDR2 sequences are MNHNY and SVGAGI (reference sequence). CDR3 in amino acids: CASINGYNEQFF. The CDR3 DNA reads as TGTGCCAGCATAAACGGGTACAATGAGCAGTTCTTC.

In its sample, this clonotype was seen many times. V and J are TRBV12-3 or TRBV12-4 and TRBJ2-5, with 8 bases identical to TRBD2. The CDR3 length is 15 residues. The ends lost 3 bases at V and 2 bases at J; junction bases unmatched: 5. In DNA form, the CDR3 reads TGTGCCAGCAGTTTCAACGGGGGGGGACAAGAGACCCAGTACTTC. Its translation: CASSFNGGGQETQYF.

This clonotype turned up a few times. The genes are TRBV7-9 and TRBJ1-5, with D uncertain. CDR1 and CDR2 (germline): SEHNR, FQNEAQ (reference sequence). Trimming took 4 bases from V and 7 from J, leaving 8 bases between them. CDR3 length: 12 residues. The CDR3 reads CASSSREQPQHF. CDR3 in DNA: TGTGCCAGCAGCTCCCGCGAACAGCCCCAGCATTTT.

The chain employs TRBV7-3 and TRBJ1-2; TRBD1 agrees at 8 bases. Looked up from germline, CDR1 is SGHTA and CDR2 is FQGTGA. V lost 5 bases, J lost 6 bases, and 11 bases stayed unmatched. CDR3 length: 15 residues. Here the CDR3 DNA reads TGTGCCAGCAGCCCCGGTGGCAGGGGGCTCGATGGCTACACCTTC. This sequence encodes CASSPGGRGLDGYTF.

This clonotype was detected ten times or more. The chain has TRBV7-9 and TRBJ1-6; D not certain. The CDR3 sequence is 16 residues long. Germline V lookup: CDR1 SEHNR, CDR2 FQNEAQ (reference sequence). Trimming took off 1 base at V and 6 bases at J, with 13 bases between the two ends. The CDR3 sequence is CASSLVLGPSNSPLHF. In DNA form, the CDR3 reads TGTGCCAGCAGCTTAGTATTGGGTCCTTCTAATTCACCCCTCCACTTT. Full variable domain (missing parts from reference TRBV7-9 and TRBJ1-6): DTGVSQNPRHKITKRGQNVTFRCDPISEHNRLYWYRQTLGQGPEFLTYFQNEAQLEKSRLLSDRFSAERPKGSFSTLEIQRTEQGDSAMYLCASSLVLGPSNSPLHFGNGTRLTVT.

This clonotype turned up a few times. This chain joins TRBV20-1 and TRBJ2-3, with D possibly matching TRBD1 (7 bases). V was trimmed by 0 bases and J by 2 bases, leaving 18 bases between them. CDR1 and CDR2 (germline): DFQATT, SNEGSKA (reference sequence). There are 17 residues in the CDR3. The CDR3 DNA sequence: TGCAGTGCTAGAGATTTCAGGGGGAGGCGCTCCACAGATACGCAGTATTTT. This sequence encodes CSARDFRGRRSTDTQYF.